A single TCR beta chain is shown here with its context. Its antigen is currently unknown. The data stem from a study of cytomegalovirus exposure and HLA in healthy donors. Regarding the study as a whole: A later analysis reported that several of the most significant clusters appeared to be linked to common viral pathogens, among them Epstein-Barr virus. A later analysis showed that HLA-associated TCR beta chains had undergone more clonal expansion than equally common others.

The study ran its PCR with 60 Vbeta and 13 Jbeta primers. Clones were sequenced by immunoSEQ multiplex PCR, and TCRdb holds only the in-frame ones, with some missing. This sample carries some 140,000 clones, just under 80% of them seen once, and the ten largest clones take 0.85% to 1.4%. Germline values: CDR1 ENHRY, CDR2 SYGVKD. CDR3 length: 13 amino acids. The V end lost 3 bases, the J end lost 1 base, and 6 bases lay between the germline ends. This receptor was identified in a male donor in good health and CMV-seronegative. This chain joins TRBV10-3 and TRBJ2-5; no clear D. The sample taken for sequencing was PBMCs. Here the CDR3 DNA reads TGTGCCATCAGTGACACAGCCCAAGAGACCCAGTACTTC. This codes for CAISDTAQETQYF.